This T cell receptor (beta chain) was documented in a study of T cell changes during pregnancy in multiple sclerosis. TCRdb's table, derived via immunoSEQ multiplex PCR, lists solely in-frame clones and lacks some. Among around 69,000 clones listed, more than 90% were seen once. V was trimmed by 4 bases and J by 10 bases, leaving 19 bases between them. The germline gives CDR1 MNHEY, CDR2 SVGAGI. The CDR3 spans 15 residues. This TCR derives from a female donor in good health, enrolled as a control in a pregnancy study. This material consisted of peripheral blood, taken in the second trimester of pregnancy. The chain is built from TRBV6-5 and TRBJ1-4, with D perhaps TRBD1 (6 bases). The CDR3 DNA follows: TGTGCCAGCAGTTCCCGCGGGGGGCGCGTGGTAAAACTGTTTTTT. It codes for CASSSRGGRVVKLFF.